These 32 T cell receptor beta chains came from one sample sequenced in a study of CD8+ T cells in alopecia areata. Extraction and reverse transcription of RNA yielded cDNA as the sequencing template. This table comes from immunoSEQ multiplex PCR, and its TCRdb copy is limited to in-frame clones, with some not included. The sample records about 140,000 clones, around 50% being singletons. Treatment defined: oral pan-JAK inhibitor, 5-10 mg twice daily. The sample consisted of CD8+ T cells sorted from blood, taken at week 4, from a patient treated with tofacitinib. The origin of the receptors is a human donor with alopecia areata.

Of note for this clone: Additional DNA sequences in this sample encode the identical CDR3. The chain employs TRBV19 and TRBJ2-1; a weak D match, TRBD2 (6 bases). Germline V CDR1 and CDR2: LNHDA, SQIVND (reference sequence). The V end lost 6 bases, the J end lost 4 bases, and 7 bases lay between the germline ends. The CDR3 runs to 12 residues. The CDR3 DNA is TGTGCCAGTAGGGGGGGTTACAATGAGCAGTTCTTC. As protein: CASRGGYNEQFF.

Worth noting for this clone: The junction shows a germline mismatch at one end, possibly a read error. The chain is built from TRBV5-6 and TRBJ1-2; a weak D match, TRBD1 (6 bases). CDR3 size: 12 residues. Germline V lookup: CDR1 SGHDT, CDR2 YYEEEE. The CDR3 sequence: CASNLGAGTPSF. The CDR3, as DNA: TGTGCCAGCAACCTGGGGGCTGGGACCCCCTCCTTC.

V usage is TRBV4-3 and J usage is TRBJ2-6; D gene ambiguous. Trimming left V 0 bases short and J 0 bases short, with 6 bases between. This CDR3 contains 16 residues. The germline CDR1 and CDR2 sequences are LGHNA and YSLEER. Written as DNA, the CDR3 is TGCGCCAGCAGCCAAGATCATAGCTCTGGGGCCAACGTCCTGACTTTC. Its protein product is CASSQDHSSGANVLTF.

This chain links TRBV19 with TRBJ2-1, with 8 bases matching TRBD2. Per the germline V gene, CDR1 is LNHDA and CDR2 is SQIVND (reference sequence). V shed 7 bases, J shed 0 bases, and the junction held 5 bases outside the gene matches. This CDR3 region has 15 residues. This CDR3 is CASKERGPSYNEQFF. CDR3 sequence (DNA): TGTGCCAGTAAAGAGCGGGGGCCCTCCTACAATGAGCAGTTCTTC.

A word on this clone: One junction end does not reproduce the germline sequence, and a read error may be involved. This chain links TRBV6-6 with TRBJ1-1; D call uncertain. The CDR3 covers 9 residues. Germline lookup yields CDR1 MNHNY and CDR2 SVGAGI (reference sequence). The CDR3 nucleotides read TGTGCCAGCAGTTACCCCGCCCGCTTT. It yields the protein CASSYPARF.

V and J are TRBV12-5 and TRBJ1-2; TRBD1 might be the D (6 bases). Germline CDR1 and CDR2: LGHNT and FRNRAP. V gave up 2 bases and J gave up 8 bases, with 15 bases separating them. CDR3 length: 14 amino acids. The CDR3 nucleotides read TGTGCTAGTGGTTTGCCTCCGGGGGCCGACGGCTACACCTTC. Its protein is CASGLPPGADGYTF.

This clone has more than one count but fewer than ten. This chain links TRBV25-1 with TRBJ2-3, with 8 bases identical to TRBD1. The CDR3 consists of 13 residues. In germline, CDR1 is MGHDK, CDR2 SYGVNS. V trimming: 7 bases; J trimming: 4 bases; junction bases outside the gene matches: 4. The CDR3 DNA reads as TGTGCCAGCAACCAGGGGGCTTCAGATACGCAGTATTTT. As protein: CASNQGASDTQYF.

J is TRBJ2-1 and V is TRBV4-3; tentative D call: TRBD2 (6 bases). Trimming took 0 bases from V and 0 from J, leaving 12 bases between them. The germline V gene encodes CDR1 LGHNA and CDR2 YSLEER. This CDR3 is 17 amino acids long. Here the CDR3 DNA reads TGCGCCAGCAGCCAAGATTGGAGGGGTAGCTCCTACAATGAGCAGTTCTTC. Protein sequence: CASSQDWRGSSYNEQFF.

A few counts support this clone. The J gene is TRBJ2-3, the V gene TRBV4-1, with 8 bases lining up with TRBD1. V lost 0 bases and J lost 0; bases outside the gene matches: 2. The length of the CDR3 is 16 residues. Germline-derived CDR1 and CDR2 are MGHRA and YSYEKL. CDR3 coding DNA: TGCGCCAGCAGCCAAGAGAGACAGGGGAGCACAGATACGCAGTATTTT. It yields the protein CASSQERQGSTDTQYF.

The gene calls are TRBV25-1 and TRBJ1-5; 8 nucleotides match TRBD1. Germline trimming cut 4 bases from V and 6 bases from J; bases unmatched to any gene: 5. Germline V CDR1 and CDR2: MGHDK, SYGVNS. The CDR3 length is 14 residues. CDR3 nucleotide sequence: TGTGCCAGCAGTGCTGGACAGGGCATTCAGCCCCAGCATTTT. Protein sequence: CASSAGQGIQPQHF. The full variable domain, with the rest looked up from reference TRBV25-1 and TRBJ1-5, is EADIYQTPRYLVIGTGKKITLECSQTMGHDKMYWYQQDPGMELHLIHYSYGVNSTEKGDLSSESTVSRIRTEHFPLTLESARPSHTSQYLCASSAGQGIQPQHFGDGTRLSIL.

The rearrangement joins TRBV4-1 to TRBJ1-6; D is undetermined. The ends were cut back, 0 bases at V and 10 bases at J, with 13 bases in the middle. CDR3 length equals 15 residues. Per the germline V gene, CDR1 is MGHRA and CDR2 is YSYEKL. In nucleotides, the CDR3 is TGCGCCAGCAGCCAAGATCACGGGGATGGATCACCCCTCCACTTT. Its protein product is CASSQDHGDGSPLHF.

This clone occurred once. A read error may produce the germline difference seen at one junction end. The chain is built from TRBV11-2 and TRBJ2-1; the match to TRBD2 covers 8 bases. Germline assignment: CDR1 SGHAT and CDR2 FQNNGV. The CDR3 has 11 residues. The CDR3 loop is CASSLDRLAIF. In DNA form, the CDR3 reads TGTGCCAGCAGCTTAGATAGACTAGCGATCTTC.

This clone was counted between two and nine times. The V gene is TRBV29-1, the J gene TRBJ1-1, with D possibly TRBD1 on 5 matching bases. The CDR3 runs to 12 residues. Germline CDR1 reads SQVTM; CDR2 reads ANQGSEA. V dropped 6 bases and J dropped 1 base, with 9 bases sitting between them. The CDR3: CSVTGENTEAFF. The CDR3 DNA follows: TGCAGCGTCACAGGAGAGAACACTGAAGCTTTCTTT.

This sequence joins TRBV5-6 and TRBJ2-7; D ambiguous. Per germline, CDR1 SGHDT and CDR2 YYEEEE. This CDR3 region has 15 residues. V lost 2 bases and J 0 bases, leaving 12 bases between the germline ends. CDR3 bases: TGTGCCAGCAGCTTTACAGAAACAAGCTCCTACGAGCAGTACTTC. Its protein product is CASSFTETSSYEQYF.

The chain recombines TRBV13 with TRBJ2-7; no clear D gene. The germline gives CDR1 PRHDT, CDR2 FYEKMQ (reference sequence). The CDR3 loop spans 13 amino acids. The V end lost 6 bases, the J end lost 6 bases, and 15 bases lay between the germline ends. The CDR3 DNA follows: TGTGCCAGCAGAATAGGATGGGGTGCCGAGCAGTACTTC. It encodes CASRIGWGAEQYF.

This chain uses TRBV9 with TRBJ2-7; D is possibly TRBD1 (6 bases). Germline V CDR1 and CDR2: SGDLS, YYNGEE. Trimming removed 3 bases at V and 10 bases at J, with 17 bases between. The CDR3 runs to 13 residues. CDR3 nucleotide sequence: TGTGCCAGCAGCGCCGGGACACCTGATTCTCAGTACTTC. It translates to CASSAGTPDSQYF.

The chain joins TRBV30 to TRBJ1-2; 8 positions match TRBD1. Germline lookup yields CDR1 GTSNPN and CDR2 SVGIG (reference sequence). This CDR3 is built from 13 residues. The junction had 3 bases not matched to a gene; V was cut back by 3 bases and J by 3 bases. The CDR3 coding sequence is TGTGCCTGGAGACCGGACAGGGACTATGGCTACACCTTC. Protein: CAWRPDRDYGYTF.

CDR3 coding DNA: TGCAGCGTATGGGACAGAGTCACCGGGGAGCTGTTTTTT. Amino acid sequence: CSVWDRVTGELFF. The rearrangement links TRBV29-1 to TRBJ2-2, with 7 bases fitting TRBD1. The V gene end was trimmed by 6 bases and the J gene end by 4 bases; junction bases not matched to a gene: 5. This CDR3 has 13 amino acids. From germline, CDR1 is SQVTM and CDR2 ANQGSEA.

This chain joins TRBV5-6 and TRBJ1-1; D unclear. Germline V gene sequence: CDR1 SGHDT, CDR2 YYEEEE. The CDR3 is made up of 13 amino acids. Trimming removed 1 base at V and 5 bases at J, with 9 bases between. CDR3 in DNA: TGTGCCAGCAGCTTGAGTGTGGGGACTGAAGCTTTCTTT. Residues: CASSLSVGTEAFF.

This chain uses TRBV30 with TRBJ1-5, with D perhaps TRBD1 (5 bases). The CDR3 is 17 residues long. CDR1 and CDR2 (germline): GTSNPN, SVGIG (reference sequence). The germline V and J ends were trimmed by 5 bases and 6 bases, with 26 bases remaining between them. This CDR3 is CAWERKANGHIAQPQHF. In DNA form, the CDR3 reads TGTGCCTGGGAACGAAAGGCAAATGGACATATAGCTCAGCCCCAGCATTTT. Using reference TRBV30 and TRBJ1-5 for the parts outside the CDR3, the full variable domain is SQTIHQWPATLVQPVGSPLSLECTVEGTSNPNLYWYRQAAGRGLQLLFYSVGIGQISSEVPQNLSASRPQDRQFILSSKKLLLSDSGFYLCAWERKANGHIAQPQHFGDGTRLSIL.

The V and J genes are TRBV13 and TRBJ2-6, with a weak D call TRBD2 (5 bases). V was pared by 4 bases and J by 0 bases, with 19 bases between. The CDR3 is 19 amino acids. Germline-derived CDR1 and CDR2 are PRHDT and FYEKMQ (reference sequence). For the CDR3, the DNA is TGTGCCAGCAGCTCCACCACCGACGGGGAACTCTCTGGGGCCAACGTCCTGACTTTC. Translated, it gives CASSSTTDGELSGANVLTF.

This clone appeared a few times. The chain employs TRBV7-9 and TRBJ2-1; the match to TRBD2 covers 9 bases. J was trimmed by 7 bases and V by 7 bases; bases with no gene match: 11. Per germline, CDR1 SEHNR and CDR2 FQNEAQ (reference sequence). The CDR3 has 15 residues. CDR3 amino acids: CASNWGLAGTNEQFF. The CDR3, as DNA: TGTGCCAGCAACTGGGGCCTAGCGGGGACGAATGAGCAGTTCTTC.

This sequence joins TRBV27 and TRBJ1-6, with D maybe TRBD1 (6 bases). The CDR3 extends over 16 amino acids. Trimming pared 2 bases from V and 6 bases from J, leaving 14 bases between. CDR1 MNHEY and CDR2 SMNVEV come from the germline V gene (reference sequence). The CDR3 sequence is CASSLGPGAFNSPLHF. In DNA form, the CDR3 reads TGTGCCAGCAGTTTAGGTCCAGGGGCGTTTAATTCACCCCTCCACTTT.

The V and J genes are TRBV7-8 and TRBJ2-5; D unresolved. This CDR3 is built from 14 residues. Germline lookup yields CDR1 SGHVS and CDR2 FQNEAQ. V was trimmed by 5 bases and J by 2 bases, leaving 12 bases between them. The CDR3 DNA reads as TGTGCCAGCAGCCCCTTTCTCGGGCAAGAGACCCAGTACTTC. Translating gives CASSPFLGQETQYF.

This sequence joins TRBV27 and TRBJ2-3; D is unresolved. CDR3 length equals 14 residues. Looked up from germline, CDR1 is MNHEY and CDR2 is SMNVEV (reference sequence). V was clipped by 5 bases and J by 2 bases, with 11 bases between them. CDR3 loop: CASSIGRYTDTQYF. Written as DNA, the CDR3 is TGTGCCAGCAGTATAGGACGGTACACAGATACGCAGTATTTT.

The rearrangement uses TRBV30 and TRBJ1-1; the D gene is possibly TRBD1 (5 bases). From germline, CDR1 is GTSNPN and CDR2 SVGIG (reference sequence). The CDR3 contains 14 residues. Trimming shortened V by 2 bases and J by 0 bases, and 10 bases separated the two germline ends. CDR3 in amino acids: CAWSTGVMNTEAFF. In DNA, the CDR3 is TGTGCCTGGAGTACGGGGGTTATGAACACTGAAGCTTTCTTT.

This clone has only one observation. The V call is TRBV7-9, the J call TRBJ1-2; the D is unclear. The CDR3 is made up of 12 amino acids. CDR1 and CDR2 from the germline V gene are SEHNR and FQNEAQ (reference sequence). The V gene lost 5 bases and the J gene lost 10 bases, with 14 bases spanning the gap. The CDR3 DNA reads as TGTGCCAGCAGCACCCCCCTCGGGGACTACACCTTC. Its protein is CASSTPLGDYTF.

CDR3 nucleotide sequence: TGTGCCAGCAGCCCCAGCAGTTCCAATACCTACGAGCAGTACTTC. Protein sequence: CASSPSSSNTYEQYF. V gene TRBV13 combines with J gene TRBJ2-7; D is ambiguous. Germline V CDR1 and CDR2: PRHDT, FYEKMQ (reference sequence). V gave up 5 bases and J gave up 2 bases, with 16 bases separating them. The CDR3 spans 15 residues.

This clone was found a few times. The chain is built from TRBV2 and TRBJ2-7; 9 bases agree with TRBD2. The CDR3 runs 14 residues. The V segment lost 5 bases and the J segment 4 bases; nucleotides outside the gene matches: 6. Germline V gene sequence: CDR1 SNHLY, CDR2 FYNNEI. CDR3 nucleotide sequence: TGTGCCAGCAGTCGACTAGCGGATAAGTACGAGCAGTACTTC. Its protein product is CASSRLADKYEQYF.

The chain employs TRBV6-6 and TRBJ2-5; TRBD2 aligns across 12 bases. The CDR3 runs 14 residues. The V and J ends lost 11 bases and 2 bases, in that order; junction bases with no gene match: 6. Germline CDR1 is MNHNY and CDR2 is SVGAGI (reference sequence). CDR3 in DNA: TGTGCCGTAAAAACTAGCGGGGGGCAAGAGACCCAGTACTTC. This sequence encodes CAVKTSGGQETQYF.

DNA for the CDR3: TGTGCCAGCAGTCTGGGGCAGGGAGCGGACGACTATGGCTACACCTTC. Amino acids: CASSLGQGADDYGYTF. This chain uses TRBV28 with TRBJ1-2; D is possibly TRBD1 (5 bases). The CDR3 is 16 residues long. Trimming took off 5 bases at V and 3 bases at J, with 19 bases between the two ends. CDR1 and CDR2 (germline): MDHEN, SYDVKM.

This clone was observed a few times. V gene TRBV27 combines with J gene TRBJ1-5; D call uncertain. From germline, CDR1 is MNHEY and CDR2 SMNVEV (reference sequence). V lost 5 bases, J lost 9 bases, and 11 bases lay in between. This CDR3 spans 12 amino acids. Here the CDR3 DNA reads TGTGCCAGCAGTGAAATTCGGGGGCCCCAGCATTTT. This codes for CASSEIRGPQHF.